This passage covers 7 T cell receptor beta chains from one sample sequenced in a study of blood T cell repertoires in COVID-19. Sequencing was performed with immunoSEQ multiplex PCR; in TCRdb, only in-frame clones are kept and a portion is missing. This sample carries 50,000 to 80,000 clones, 75% to 85% of them seen once, and the ten largest clones take approximately 5.6%. Sequencing was performed on peripheral blood. These receptors were taken from a woman aged 55-75 years with acute or convalescent COVID-19.

The J gene is TRBJ1-2, the V gene TRBV7-9; 12 bases are shared with TRBD1. CDR3 size: 15 residues. V trimming: 3 bases; J trimming: 8 bases; junction bases outside the gene matches: 7. CDR1 and CDR2 from the germline V gene are SEHNR and FQNEAQ (reference sequence). As DNA, the CDR3 is TGTGCCAGCAGCTTGAGGGACAGGGGGCCGCGGGGCTACACCTTC. Translation: CASSLRDRGPRGYTF.

The rearrangement links TRBV19 to TRBJ1-2; 8 bases map to TRBD1. Per germline, CDR1 LNHDA and CDR2 SQIVND (reference sequence). The CDR3 is 14 amino acids. Trimming took 3 bases from V and 6 from J; bases not matched to a gene: 6. CDR3 DNA: TGTGCCAGTAGTATCACAGGGGGATTTAATGGCTACACCTTC. This encodes CASSITGGFNGYTF.

This clone was picked up one time. The chain joins TRBV18 to TRBJ1-6; D is unresolved. The length of the CDR3 is 15 residues. Trimming cost V 2 bases and J 9 bases, with 14 bases left between them. Germline-derived CDR1 and CDR2 are KGHSH and LQKENI. Here the CDR3 reads CASSPVEFRGSPLHF. DNA for the CDR3: TGTGCCAGCTCACCAGTTGAGTTCCGGGGTTCACCCCTCCACTTT.

This clone was detected once. The gene calls are TRBV6-1 and TRBJ1-1; possibly TRBD1 for D (6 bases). The V end lost 2 bases, the J end lost 3 bases, and 19 bases lay between the germline ends. The CDR3 runs to 17 residues. CDR1 and CDR2 (germline): MNHNS, SASEGT. In DNA, the CDR3 is TGTGCCAGCAGTGAACAGCCGTTACAGGGCACGGACACTGAAGCTTTCTTT. Translation: CASSEQPLQGTDTEAFF.

The gene calls are TRBV19 and TRBJ1-3, with 9 bases matching TRBD1. The CDR3 is made up of 16 amino acids. Per the germline V gene, CDR1 is LNHDA and CDR2 is SQIVND (reference sequence). With 5 bases clipped from V and 5 bases from J, the junction kept 10 bases outside the gene matches. Written as DNA, the CDR3 is TGTGCCAGTAGTTCCTTACAGGGGGCGGTGAGAAACACCATATATTTT. Its protein is CASSSLQGAVRNTIYF.

CDR3 residues: CSATENEAFF. Written as DNA, the CDR3 is TGCAGTGCCACCGAGAATGAAGCTTTCTTT. The chain combines TRBV20-1 with TRBJ1-1; D not certain. The CDR3 runs to 10 residues. The V and J ends lost 6 bases and 7 bases respectively, with 9 bases between them. CDR1 is DFQATT, CDR2 SNEGSKA, per germline (reference sequence).

The chain links TRBV25-1 to TRBJ1-4; 9 nucleotides match TRBD1. J lost 5 bases, V lost 1 base, and 5 bases had no gene match. Germline V lookup: CDR1 MGHDK, CDR2 SYGVNS. The CDR3 loop spans 16 amino acids. DNA of the CDR3: TGTGCCAGCAGTGAATGGGGACAGGGTCGAAATGAAAAACTGTTTTTT. Protein sequence: CASSEWGQGRNEKLFF. Complete variable domain (other parts from reference TRBV25-1 and TRBJ1-4): EADIYQTPRYLVIGTGKKITLECSQTMGHDKMYWYQQDPGMELHLIHYSYGVNSTEKGDLSSESTVSRIRTEHFPLTLESARPSHTSQYLCASSEWGQGRNEKLFFGSGTQLSVL.